This T cell receptor (beta chain) came from a study of T cells in localized non-small cell lung cancer. General study findings and limits: Higher adjacent-lung clonality was associated with shorter survival. Because researchers sequenced only one region of the tumor, heterogeneity is still possible. Out of the top 100 tumor clones, a median approximately 61 were seen in adjacent lung.

The table came from immunoSEQ multiplex PCR; TCRdb's copy has only in-frame clones and leaves some out. This table has some 4,600 clones, about 29% appearing once. This clone is medium-sized by share. The antigen is unknown. Germline assignment: CDR1 SGHNT and CDR2 YENEEA. This CDR3 region has 17 residues. V dropped 4 bases and J dropped 4 bases, with 22 bases sitting between them. The clonotype originates from a male donor at least 60 years old with stage I lung adenocarcinoma. V is TRBV11-3 and J is TRBJ1-2; TRBD1 is a possible D gene (5 bases). Sequences were derived from lung tumor tissue, sampled before any cancer treatment. The CDR3 here is CASSYPGGGGVSYGYTF. The DNA for the CDR3 is TGTGCCAGCAGCTATCCGGGGGGTGGAGGAGTCTCCTATGGCTACACCTTC. The whole variable domain, remainder taken from reference TRBV11-3 and TRBJ1-2, is EAGVVQSPRYKIIEKKQPVAFWCNPISGHNTLYWYLQNLGQGPELLIRYENEEAVDDSQLPKDRFSAERLKGVDSTLKIQPAELGDSAVYLCASSYPGGGGVSYGYTFGSGTRLTVV.